This TCR beta chain was identified during a study of breast tumors, draining lymph nodes, adjacent tissues. This clonotype showed up many times. Its matching antigen is unknown. Samples came from axillary lymph nodes draining the breast cancer. Germline CDR1 and CDR2: LGHNA and YNFKEQ. This CDR3 is 16 amino acids long. The V and J ends lost 0 bases and 0 bases respectively, with 9 bases between them. Findings and caveats of the study: Tumors had less TCR diversity than lymph nodes, more than nontumor tissue. Data fit most tumor T cells coming from lymph node, expanding in tumor. Luminal-like breast cancer showed significantly greater tumor-nontumor repertoire similarity than basal-like breast cancer did. The lymph node origin of tumor T cells was framed as consistent with a hypothesis, not demonstrated.

One entry per CDR3 protein, called by TCRdb with MiXCR from the multiplex PCR reads. This table has around 140,000 distinct CDR3 sequences, around 24% appearing once. The sequence was obtained from a female donor with breast cancer. Some clones in this sample may be carry-over from other donors' samples. Input material: axillary lymph node tissue. J is TRBJ2-1 and V is TRBV4-2, with D possibly matching TRBD2 (6 bases). For the CDR3, the DNA is TGTGCCAGCAGCCAAGATGGGACTCTCTCCTACAATGAGCAGTTCTTC. Protein product: CASSQDGTLSYNEQFF.